This TCR beta chain was retrieved from a study of blood T cell repertoires in COVID-19. Study-level information: Some COVID-19 samples were acute and others convalescent; all came from the United States, Italy and Spain.

Sequencing used immunoSEQ multiplex PCR; TCRdb keeps in-frame clones, though not all of them. The sample has more than 200,000 clones, around 80% seen once; the top ten hold roughly 10%. The sequence came from a woman aged 80 or over with COVID-19, enrolled during active disease. Sequencing was performed on peripheral blood.

CDR3 sequence: CASSFTPTGNQPQHF. CDR3 bases: TGTGCCAGCAGCTTTACACCGACAGGGAATCAGCCCCAGCATTTT. The chain carries TRBV3-1 (or the pseudogene TRBV3-2) and TRBJ1-5, with 7 positions matching TRBD1. V lost 5 bases to trimming and J lost 4 bases; unmatched junction nucleotides: 8. The CDR3 length is 15 residues. Germline CDR1 is LGHDT and CDR2 is YNNKEL (reference sequence).